Sequencing of this TCR beta chain was carried out in a study of blood T cell repertoires in COVID-19. The method was immunoSEQ multiplex PCR; TCRdb's version includes in-frame clones alone and lacks a portion of them. The data hold 150,000 or so clones, with more than 80% observed a single time. V dropped 4 bases and J dropped 7 bases, with 14 bases sitting between them. CDR3 length: 15 residues. Per germline, CDR1 MNHEY and CDR2 SMNVEV (reference sequence). Sequenced sample: peripheral blood. The sequence was collected from a human donor in a cohort sampled during active COVID-19. The chain employs TRBV27 and TRBJ1-6; D is possibly TRBD1 (5 bases). Written as DNA, the CDR3 is TGTGCCAGCAGTTCACAGACAGTCGGCAATTCACCCCTCCACTTT. Residues: CASSSQTVGNSPLHF.